Presented here are 11 T cell receptor beta chains from one specimen sequenced in a study of T-cell memory formation after mild COVID-19. Each CDR3 protein is one row after TCRdb ran MiXCR on the 5' RACE reads. The sample lists 250,000 to 350,000 distinct CDR3 sequences; less than 20% were seen once. Sequencing was done on a sample of PBMCs or a T cell subset sorted from them (not recorded which). Receptors were obtained from a man aged 18 to 30 who had mild COVID-19 (a few samples of this study predate the infection). Cell type and time point are not known.

This chain connects TRBV7-9 to TRBJ2-4; D remains unclear. The CDR3 has 13 residues. V was pared by 5 bases and J by 0 bases, with 5 bases between. Germline V gene data show CDR1 as SEHNR and CDR2 as FQNEAQ (reference sequence). Here the CDR3 DNA reads TGTGCCAGCAGCCAAGTAGCCAAAAACATTCAGTACTTC. Translating gives CASSQVAKNIQYF.

The rearrangement joins TRBV18 to TRBJ2-6; possibly TRBD1 for D (6 bases). The CDR3 consists of 18 residues. Germline CDR1 and CDR2: KGHSH and LQKENI. The V end was cut by 3 bases, the J end by 3 bases, with 18 bases between. CDR3 residues: CASSPPPPGVGGANVLTF. In DNA form, the CDR3 reads TGTGCCAGCTCACCCCCCCCCCCAGGGGTTGGTGGGGCCAACGTCCTGACTTTC.

The rearrangement joins TRBV30 to TRBJ1-1, with unresolved D. The CDR3 loop spans 11 amino acids. The germline V and J ends were trimmed by 2 bases and 4 bases, with 5 bases remaining between them. Germline V gives CDR1 GTSNPN, CDR2 SVGIG (reference sequence). In DNA, the CDR3 is TGTGCCTGGAGTTGGGTCACTGAAGCTTTCTTT. Translating it yields CAWSWVTEAFF. The whole variable domain, filled in from reference TRBV30 and TRBJ1-1, reads SQTIHQWPATLVQPVGSPLSLECTVEGTSNPNLYWYRQAAGRGLQLLFYSVGIGQISSEVPQNLSASRPQDRQFILSSKKLLLSDSGFYLCAWSWVTEAFFGQGTRLTVV.

This clonotype was seen at least ten times. The V call is TRBV18, the J call TRBJ2-2; 10 bases are shared with TRBD1. This CDR3 comprises 16 residues. The germline V gene has CDR1 KGHSH and CDR2 LQKENI. J was trimmed by 4 bases and V by 6 bases; bases with no gene match: 8. CDR3 coding DNA: TGTGCCAGCTCCCAGACTGGGACAGGGGTCACCGGGGAGCTGTTTTTT. As protein: CASSQTGTGVTGELFF.

In this sample, this clonotype turned up a few times. J is TRBJ2-3 and V is TRBV6-2 or TRBV6-3; D unresolved. Germline V gives CDR1 MNHEY, CDR2 SVGEGT. Trimming took 5 bases from V and 4 from J, leaving 10 bases between them. The CDR3 consists of 13 residues. CDR3 in DNA: TGTGCCAGCAGTCGAGATAGCCCAGATACGCAGTATTTT. Its translation is CASSRDSPDTQYF.

This clonotype was observed a few times. The chain is built from TRBV7-9 and TRBJ2-1; D tentatively reads TRBD1 or TRBD2 (6 bases each). The ends were cut back, 3 bases at V and 15 bases at J, with 18 bases in the middle. Germline assignment: CDR1 SEHNR and CDR2 FQNEAQ (reference sequence). This CDR3 is 13 amino acids long. CDR3 in DNA: TGTGCCAGCAGCTTTCCTGGGGGCGGGGCCCCGTTCTTC. Translated, it gives CASSFPGGGAPFF. Combining the CDR3 with reference TRBV7-9 and TRBJ2-1 gives the whole variable domain DTGVSQNPRHKITKRGQNVTFRCDPISEHNRLYWYRQTLGQGPEFLTYFQNEAQLEKSRLLSDRFSAERPKGSFSTLEIQRTEQGDSAMYLCASSFPGGGAPFFGPGTRLTVL.

This clonotype was detected a few times. Here the CDR3 DNA reads TGTGCCAGCAGCGGCCCCGGACGCGGGTTTCAGTACTTC. It codes for CASSGPGRGFQYF. This chain uses TRBV7-2 with TRBJ2-4, with D perhaps matching TRBD2 (5 bases). V was cut by 5 bases and J by 11 bases, with 16 bases left in between. Germline V gene lookup returns CDR1 SGHTA and CDR2 FQGNSA. The CDR3 sequence is 13 residues long.

The chain uses TRBV5-1 and TRBJ1-1, with D perhaps TRBD1 (5 bases). This CDR3 has 15 residues. Germline assignment: CDR1 SGHRS and CDR2 YFSETQ. Trimming pared 2 bases from V and 2 bases from J, leaving 13 bases between. Here the CDR3 reads CASSLGASLNTEAFF. The CDR3 DNA reads as TGCGCCAGCAGCTTAGGGGCTTCTTTAAACACTGAAGCTTTCTTT.

This clonotype showed up just a few times. The gene calls are TRBV6-2 or TRBV6-3 and TRBJ2-7, with 9 positions matching TRBD2. Germline CDR1 reads MNHEY; CDR2 reads SVGEGT. This CDR3 comprises 16 residues. With 5 bases clipped from V and 2 bases from J, the junction kept 10 bases outside the gene matches. This chain's CDR3 is CASSRPGLAPTYEQYV. As DNA, the CDR3 is TGTGCCAGCAGTCGCCCGGGACTAGCTCCTACCTACGAGCAGTACGTC.

CDR3: CASSQAWGGTDTQYF. Written as DNA, the CDR3 is TGCGCCAGCAGCCAAGCATGGGGGGGCACAGATACGCAGTATTTT. The V call is TRBV4-3, the J call TRBJ2-3; tentative D call: TRBD2 (6 bases). The CDR3 loop spans 15 amino acids. Germline loops: CDR1 LGHNA, CDR2 YSLEER. The germline V and J ends were trimmed by 1 base and 1 base, with 9 bases remaining between them.

The chain joins TRBV20-1 to TRBJ1-6, with TRBD1 identical over 9 bases. The CDR3 spans 14 residues. Germline CDR1 is DFQATT and CDR2 is SNEGSKA (reference sequence). J lost 8 bases, V lost 6 bases, and 8 bases had no gene match. CDR3 in amino acids: CSAPDRGVHSPLHF. The CDR3, as DNA: TGCAGTGCCCCGGACAGGGGAGTACATTCACCCCTCCACTTT.